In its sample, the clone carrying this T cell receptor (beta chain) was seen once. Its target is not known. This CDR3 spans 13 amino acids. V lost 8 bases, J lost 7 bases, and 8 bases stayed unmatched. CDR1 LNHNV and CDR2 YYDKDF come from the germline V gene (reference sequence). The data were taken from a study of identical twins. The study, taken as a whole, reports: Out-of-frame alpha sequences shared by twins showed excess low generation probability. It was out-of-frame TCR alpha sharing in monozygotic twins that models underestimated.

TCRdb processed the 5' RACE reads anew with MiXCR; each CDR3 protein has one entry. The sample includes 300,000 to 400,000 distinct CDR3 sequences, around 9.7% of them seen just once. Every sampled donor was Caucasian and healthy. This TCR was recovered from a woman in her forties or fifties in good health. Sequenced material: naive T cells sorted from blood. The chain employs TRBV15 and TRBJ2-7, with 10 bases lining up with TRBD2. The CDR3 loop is CATSSGRALEQYF. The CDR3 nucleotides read TGTGCCACCTCAAGCGGGAGGGCTTTGGAGCAGTACTTC.